This TCR beta chain is drawn from a study of CD8 T cells in Susac syndrome. Sequencing of TCR beta, carried out with a high-throughput approach, was applied to CD8+ and CD4+ T cells from the blood. With respect to this clonotype: Its target is unknown.

It was with random hexamers that roughly 0.45 to 1 ug RNA was reverse transcribed. The immunoSEQ assay covered 54 Vbeta and 13 Jbeta segments for CDR3. Each CDR3 protein gets one entry after TCRdb re-called the immunoSEQ multiplex PCR reads with MiXCR. Seen here are roughly 88,000 distinct CDR3 sequences, approximately 96% observed once, and the top ten hold roughly 0.44%. The germline V gene has CDR1 PRHDT and CDR2 FYEKMQ (reference sequence). V was clipped by 4 bases and J by 5 bases; unmatched bases: 7. The CDR3 length is 16 residues. Study-wide findings and caveats: Expansion of Susac CD8+ clones peaked in TEMRA cells and in active patients.

Specimen: CD8+ T cells from PBMCs. This clonotype was obtained from a human donor with Susac syndrome. This chain links TRBV13 with TRBJ2-1, with 11 bases matching TRBD2. DNA for the CDR3: TGTGCCAGCAGCTCCACCGGGACTAGCGGCCACAATGAGCAGTTCTTC. Its protein is CASSSTGTSGHNEQFF.